This TCR beta chain emerged from a study of shared clonotypes between healthy human individuals. Overall study findings and caveats: Sequencing depth was expected to affect clonotype sharing among donors. Richness estimates generally favored naive over memory subsets.

The study drew all its donors from Caucasian adults living in Nashville, Tennessee. The investigators split CD4+ cells into a CD45RA+ naive subset and a CD45RA-negative memory subset. Generated by immunoSEQ multiplex PCR, the TCRdb table keeps only in-frame clones and is missing some. The data show 2 million to 2.5 million clones, with 90% to 97% seen just once and approximately 0.13% held by the top ten. There are 16 residues in the CDR3. J was trimmed by 8 bases and V by 1 base; bases with no gene match: 10. In germline, CDR1 is SGHTA, CDR2 FQGNSA. About this clone: Its antigen is still unknown.

Sequenced material: naive CD4+ T cells sorted from blood. Subset: CD45RA+ positively selected. The TCR sequence derives from a man aged 18 to 29 in good health. The chain combines TRBV7-2 with TRBJ1-4, with 7 bases fitting TRBD1. In DNA, the CDR3 is TGTGCCAGCAGCTTAGGGGGAGACAGGGAGGTGGAAAAACTGTTTTTT. It specifies CASSLGGDREVEKLFF. Based on the CDR3 plus reference TRBV7-2 and TRBJ1-4, the full variable domain is GAGVSQSPSNKVTEKGKDVELRCDPISGHTALYWYRQSLGQGLEFLIYFQGNSAPDKSGLPSDRFSAERTGGSVSTLTIQRTQQEDSAVYLCASSLGGDREVEKLFFGSGTQLSVL.